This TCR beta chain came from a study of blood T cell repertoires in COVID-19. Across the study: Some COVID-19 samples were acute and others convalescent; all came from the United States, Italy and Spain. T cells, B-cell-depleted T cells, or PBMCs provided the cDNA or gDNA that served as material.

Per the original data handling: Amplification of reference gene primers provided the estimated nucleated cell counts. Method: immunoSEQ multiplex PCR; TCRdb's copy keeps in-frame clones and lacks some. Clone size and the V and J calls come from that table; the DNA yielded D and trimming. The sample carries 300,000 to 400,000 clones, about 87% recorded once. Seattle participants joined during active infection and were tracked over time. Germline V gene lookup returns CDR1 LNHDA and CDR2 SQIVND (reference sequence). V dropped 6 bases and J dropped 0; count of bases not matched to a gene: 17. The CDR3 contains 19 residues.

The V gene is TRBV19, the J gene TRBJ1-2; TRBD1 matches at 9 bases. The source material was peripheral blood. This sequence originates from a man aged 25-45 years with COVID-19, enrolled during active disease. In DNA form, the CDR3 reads TGTGCCAGTAGCAAAAGACCCGGGACAGGGATTAGGACTAACTATGGCTACACCTTC. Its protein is CASSKRPGTGIRTNYGYTF.